Below are 7 T cell receptor beta chains sequenced from a single sample in a study of blood T cell repertoires in COVID-19. Generated by immunoSEQ multiplex PCR, the TCRdb table keeps only in-frame clones and is missing some. The table shows some 160,000 clones, with 70% to 85% occurring only once. Sequences were obtained from PBMCs or T cells enriched from blood (not recorded which). These receptors came from a woman in her 70s in a cohort exposed to, infected with or recovered from COVID-19 (not recorded which).

This chain uses TRBV7-9 with TRBJ1-2; D may be TRBD1 (5 bases). Trimming removed 3 bases from V and 4 bases from J, with 12 bases in between. Germline lookup yields CDR1 SEHNR and CDR2 FQNEAQ (reference sequence). The CDR3 length is 14 residues. This CDR3 is CASSFGGAGYGYTF. In nucleotides, the CDR3 is TGTGCCAGCAGCTTTGGAGGGGCCGGCTATGGCTACACCTTC.

The rearrangement joins TRBV11-1 to TRBJ2-7; TRBD2 agrees at 13 bases. Losses at the gene ends were 5 bases for V and 5 bases for J; bases not matched to a gene: 9. This CDR3 has 16 amino acids. In germline, CDR1 is SGHAT, CDR2 FQDESV (reference sequence). This chain's CDR3 is CASSKRLAGGLNEQYF. CDR3 nucleotides: TGTGCCAGCAGCAAACGACTAGCGGGAGGCCTGAACGAGCAGTACTTC.

The chain employs TRBV30 and TRBJ1-6; D is perhaps TRBD1 (6 bases). Germline V gives CDR1 GTSNPN, CDR2 SVGIG (reference sequence). The V end was cut by 3 bases, the J end by 4 bases, with 10 bases between. This CDR3 has 14 amino acids. The CDR3 DNA is TGTGCCTGGAGGGGAAGGGGGTATAATTCACCCCTCCACTTT. It encodes CAWRGRGYNSPLHF.

The chain links TRBV19 to TRBJ2-1; 15 bases map to TRBD2. The germline V gene has CDR1 LNHDA and CDR2 SQIVND (reference sequence). The V gene end was trimmed by 6 bases and the J gene end by 4 bases; junction bases not matched to a gene: 25. This CDR3 is 23 amino acids long. CDR3 amino acids: CASSPLGWTSGRAKGQVYNEQFF. In nucleotides, the CDR3 is TGTGCCAGTAGCCCCTTGGGCTGGACTAGCGGGAGGGCGAAGGGCCAAGTTTACAATGAGCAGTTCTTC.

The chain recombines TRBV18 with TRBJ2-2; 11 bases match TRBD2. The V gene end was trimmed by 3 bases and the J gene end by 0 bases; junction bases not matched to a gene: 3. This CDR3 spans 17 amino acids. Germline lookup yields CDR1 KGHSH and CDR2 LQKENI. The CDR3 region has the DNA TGTGCCAGCTCACCTCCGACTAGCGGGACGAACACCGGGGAGCTGTTTTTT. Protein: CASSPPTSGTNTGELFF.

This clone has just a few counts. The sample contains more than one DNA sequence encoding this CDR3. The rearrangement links TRBV11-3 to TRBJ2-5; 14 bases line up with TRBD2. The germline gives CDR1 SGHNT, CDR2 YENEEA. J was trimmed by 2 bases and V by 1 base; bases with no gene match: 6. The CDR3 is 18 amino acids. CDR3 in amino acids: CASSLGGLAGGPQETQYF. The CDR3 coding sequence is TGTGCCAGCAGCTTAGGCGGACTAGCGGGAGGTCCTCAAGAGACCCAGTACTTC.

This rearrangement joins TRBV29-1 to TRBJ1-1; D may be TRBD1 (6 bases). The CDR3 is 13 amino acids. The V and J ends lost 7 bases and 1 base respectively, with 13 bases between them. Germline V CDR1 and CDR2: SQVTM, ANQGSEA. CDR3 sequence: CSAAQGTNTEAFF. For the CDR3, the DNA is TGCAGCGCCGCACAGGGCACGAACACTGAAGCTTTCTTT.